Each of the 12 T cell receptor beta chains below was sequenced from the same sample in a study of OX40 agonist ivuxolimab in advanced cancers. Assay: immunoSEQ multiplex PCR; the TCRdb copy retains only in-frame clones and omits some. There are approximately 77,000 clones in the sample; less than 85% occur only once, and roughly 0.48% lies in the top ten. The specimen comprised CD4+ or CD8+ T cells sorted from blood, sampled in a trial of the OX40 agonist ivuxolimab. The receptors shown here come from an adult with an advanced solid tumor such as melanoma, head and neck, liver or kidney cancer.

V and J are TRBV27 and TRBJ1-5; no definite D call. Germline assignment: CDR1 MNHEY and CDR2 SMNVEV (reference sequence). This CDR3 is 16 amino acids long. V was pared by 7 bases and J by 7 bases, with 23 bases between. CDR3 sequence reads: CASTTSRGGLGQPQHF. The CDR3 region has the DNA TGTGCCAGCACCACGTCACGGGGAGGGCTTGGCCAGCCCCAGCATTTT.

This chain uses TRBV4-1 with TRBJ1-4; no definite D call. Between the trimmed V and J ends, which lost 2 bases and 7 bases, there was a span of 14 bases. Looked up from germline, CDR1 is MGHRA and CDR2 is YSYEKL. The CDR3 totals 15 residues. The DNA for the CDR3 is TGCGCCAGCAGCCAATTTACCGGTTCGCCTGAAAAACTGTTTTTT. Protein sequence: CASSQFTGSPEKLFF.

V usage is TRBV29-1 and J usage is TRBJ2-7, with 10 bases identical to TRBD2. Trimming removed 4 bases from V and 7 bases from J; junction bases left unmatched: 10. Germline-derived CDR1 and CDR2 are SQVTM and ANQGSEA. The CDR3 runs to 14 residues. CDR3 sequence reads: CSVATSGATGEQYF. The CDR3 bases are TGCAGCGTTGCTACTAGCGGGGCGACCGGGGAGCAGTACTTC.

This chain joins TRBV4-1 and TRBJ2-1; 14 nucleotides line up with TRBD2. The junction had 9 bases not matched to a gene; V was cut back by 0 bases and J by 11 bases. CDR1 and CDR2 from the germline V gene are MGHRA and YSYEKL. CDR3 size: 17 residues. CDR3 protein: CASSQEVLGLAGGKQFF. The CDR3 nucleotides read TGCGCCAGCAGCCAAGAGGTTTTAGGACTAGCGGGGGGAAAGCAGTTCTTC.

V and J are TRBV9 and TRBJ2-3, with D unclear. The CDR3 is 14 amino acids. CDR1 SGDLS and CDR2 YYNGEE come from the germline V gene. V was clipped by 1 base and J by 3 bases, with 9 bases between them. The CDR3 here is CASSVNPRTDTQYF. DNA for the CDR3: TGTGCCAGCAGCGTAAACCCTAGAACAGATACGCAGTATTTT.

This chain connects TRBV7-2 to TRBJ1-5; the D is unclear. This CDR3 is built from 15 residues. Germline lookup yields CDR1 SGHTA and CDR2 FQGNSA. V was clipped by 0 bases and J by 6 bases, with 12 bases between them. The CDR3 sequence: CASSLAPLGSQPQHF. For the CDR3, the DNA is TGTGCCAGCAGCTTAGCCCCCCTCGGTTCTCAGCCCCAGCATTTT. Complete variable domain (other parts from reference TRBV7-2 and TRBJ1-5): GAGVSQSPSNKVTEKGKDVELRCDPISGHTALYWYRQSLGQGLEFLIYFQGNSAPDKSGLPSDRFSAERTGGSVSTLTIQRTQQEDSAVYLCASSLAPLGSQPQHFGDGTRLSIL.

The V call is TRBV7-9, the J call TRBJ1-3; perhaps TRBD1 as D (5 bases). The germline V gene encodes CDR1 SEHNR and CDR2 FQNEAQ (reference sequence). The CDR3 loop spans 16 amino acids. The germline V and J ends were trimmed by 2 bases and 0 bases, with 11 bases remaining between them. The CDR3 protein is CASSLTGDSSGNTIYF. The CDR3 DNA is TGTGCCAGCAGCTTAACAGGCGACAGCTCTGGAAACACCATATATTTT.

A note on this clone: A read error may produce the germline difference seen at one junction end. The rearrangement joins TRBV11-2 to TRBJ2-5, with 14 bases matching TRBD2. Per germline, CDR1 SGHAT and CDR2 FQNNGV. The CDR3 totals 16 residues. Here the CDR3 DNA reads TGTGTCAGCAGCTGGGGACTAGCGGGGGACCAAGAGACCCAGTACTTC. Its translation: CVSSWGLAGDQETQYF. The variable domain in full, completed from reference TRBV11-2 and TRBJ2-5, reads EAGVAQSPRYKIIEKRQSVAFWCNPISGHATLYWYQQILGQGPKLLIQFQNNGVVDDSQLPKDRFSAERLKGVDSTLKIQPAKLEDSAVYLCVSSWGLAGDQETQYFGPGTRLLVL.

The V gene is TRBV5-8, the J gene TRBJ2-5, with 11 bases lining up with TRBD2. The CDR3 runs 16 residues. V trimming: 0 bases; J trimming: 4 bases; junction bases outside the gene matches: 5. CDR1 is SGHTS and CDR2 is YDEGEE in the germline V gene. CDR3 bases: TGTGCCAGCAGCTTGGATCTAGCGGGAGGTCGAGAGACCCAGTACTTC. The encoded protein is CASSLDLAGGRETQYF.

V and J are TRBV4-3 and TRBJ2-7, with no clear D. The germline gives CDR1 LGHNA, CDR2 YSLEER. This CDR3 comprises 13 residues. V was pared by 0 bases and J by 7 bases, with 10 bases between. The DNA for the CDR3 is TGCGCCAGCAGCCAAGAGCCCTACGGGGAGCAGTACTTC. Translated: CASSQEPYGEQYF.

The chain couples TRBV6-5 to TRBJ2-4; possible D gene TRBD2, 7 bases. Germline loops: CDR1 MNHEY, CDR2 SVGAGI. V shed 4 bases and J shed 2 bases, with 15 bases lying between them. This CDR3 spans 16 amino acids. The CDR3, as DNA: TGTGCCAGCAGTTTTACCAGGGGAGGGTCCAAAAACATTCAGTACTTC. Protein product: CASSFTRGGSKNIQYF.

This clone was seen more than once but under ten times. The chain is built from TRBV5-8 and TRBJ2-7, with D possibly TRBD2 on 5 matching bases. Germline V gene data show CDR1 as SGHTS and CDR2 as YDEGEE. V lost 0 bases, J lost 4 bases, and 14 bases lay in between. This CDR3 has 15 residues. CDR3 nucleotides: TGTGCCAGCAGCTTGGCCTTCGGGGTTGGGTACGAGCAGTACTTC. This encodes CASSLAFGVGYEQYF.